Described below is a single TCR beta chain sequence and its context. This specimen comes from a study of blood T cell repertoires in COVID-19. Overall study: Acute and convalescent COVID-19 samples came from the United States, Italy and Spain. T cells, B-cell-depleted T cells, or PBMCs provided the cDNA or gDNA that served as material.

Under the authors' procedure: Quantification of nucleated cells was approximated via reference gene primer amplification. The table came from immunoSEQ multiplex PCR; TCRdb's copy has only in-frame clones and leaves some out. That table furnishes V, J and clone size, whereas the DNA furnished D and trimming. The sample comprises 150,000 to 200,000 clones, 80% to 85% of which are singletons, and approximately 2.4% rests with the top ten. Trimming took off 4 bases at V and 5 bases at J, with 11 bases between the two ends. CDR3 size: 13 residues. In germline, CDR1 is GTSNPN, CDR2 SVGIG (reference sequence).

The sequence was collected from a human donor with acute or convalescent COVID-19. The donor label of this sample is uncertain. The chain couples TRBV30 to TRBJ1-4, with D unresolved. The sample comprised peripheral blood. CDR3 nucleotide sequence: TGTGCCTGGAAGGTACAGAGCAATGAAAAACTGTTTTTT. This translates into CAWKVQSNEKLFF.